One sample yielded the 27 T cell receptor beta chains listed below, sequenced in a study of T cell changes during pregnancy in multiple sclerosis. The assay was immunoSEQ multiplex PCR, and TCRdb's table has in-frame clones only and misses some. This table holds more than 65,000 clones, approximately 92% found once. The sequencing used peripheral blood, collected in the first trimester of pregnancy. The receptors come from a female donor with multiple sclerosis, enrolled in a pregnancy study.

The genes are TRBV6-4 and TRBJ2-1; the match to TRBD2 covers 9 bases. The length of the CDR3 is 15 residues. Germline CDR1 and CDR2: MRHNA and SNTAGT. V shed 5 bases, J shed 6 bases, and the junction held 8 bases outside the gene matches. CDR3 in DNA: TGTGCCAGCAGTATTCTAGCGGGATCTGCCAATGAGCAGTTCTTC. Residues: CASSILAGSANEQFF.

The chain recombines TRBV5-1 with TRBJ1-4, with D hard to call. V dropped 2 bases and J dropped 3 bases, with 8 bases sitting between them. The CDR3 consists of 14 residues. Germline lookup yields CDR1 SGHRS and CDR2 YFSETQ. The CDR3 region has the DNA TGCGCCAGCAGCTTCGGGGAACCTAATGAAAAACTGTTTTTT. Its translation: CASSFGEPNEKLFF.

This chain uses TRBV7-9 with TRBJ2-7, with 8 bases fitting TRBD1. CDR1 is SEHNR and CDR2 is FQNEAQ in the germline V gene (reference sequence). The V gene end was trimmed by 7 bases and the J gene end by 4 bases; junction bases not matched to a gene: 12. The CDR3 contains 15 residues. Written as DNA, the CDR3 is TGTGCCAGCACCTCTAACCGGGACAGGCTTTACGAGCAGTACTTC. It yields the protein CASTSNRDRLYEQYF.

The V and J genes are TRBV9 and TRBJ1-5; 8 nucleotides line up with TRBD1. Germline trimming cut 3 bases from V and 6 bases from J; bases unmatched to any gene: 5. Per the germline V gene, CDR1 is SGDLS and CDR2 is YYNGEE. This CDR3 has 14 residues. Written as DNA, the CDR3 is TGTGCCAGCAGCGCCACAGGGGGGAGTCAGCCCCAGCATTTT. Its protein product is CASSATGGSQPQHF.

V and J are TRBV30 and TRBJ2-2; D uncertain. The CDR3 covers 13 residues. Germline values: CDR1 GTSNPN, CDR2 SVGIG (reference sequence). V was trimmed by 3 bases and J by 7 bases, leaving 12 bases between them. CDR3 nucleotide sequence: TGTGCCTGGAGCCCACTTAGTCGCGGGGAGCTGTTTTTT. Encoded protein: CAWSPLSRGELFF.

The chain links TRBV7-6 to TRBJ2-7, with 7 bases that match TRBD1. This CDR3 comprises 14 residues. Germline loops: CDR1 SGHVS, CDR2 FNYEAQ. J was trimmed by 4 bases and V by 5 bases; bases with no gene match: 8. The CDR3 reads CASSPRQGLYEQYF. The CDR3 DNA follows: TGTGCCAGCAGCCCCAGACAGGGTCTTTACGAGCAGTACTTC.

The chain combines TRBV5-4 with TRBJ2-7; 9 nucleotides match TRBD1. The CDR3 loop spans 14 amino acids. CDR1 is SGHNT, CDR2 YYREEE, per germline (reference sequence). V dropped 7 bases and J dropped 2; count of bases not matched to a gene: 7. CDR3 loop: CASSTDRGPYEQYF. The CDR3 bases are TGTGCCAGCTCCACGGACAGGGGACCCTACGAGCAGTACTTC.

This chain connects TRBV9 to TRBJ1-2; a possible D gene is TRBD1 (5 bases). Between the trimmed V and J ends, which lost 0 bases and 10 bases, there was a span of 13 bases. This CDR3 is built from 13 residues. Germline V gives CDR1 SGDLS, CDR2 YYNGEE. The CDR3 DNA reads TGTGCCAGCAGCGTAGGCTCAGGGCAAGCCTACACCTTC. The encoded protein is CASSVGSGQAYTF.

This chain joins TRBV7-9 and TRBJ1-1; TRBD1 aligns across 9 bases. Trimming at V came to 4 bases and at J to 11 bases, leaving 8 bases not matched to a gene. The CDR3 totals 13 residues. Germline V gene data show CDR1 as SEHNR and CDR2 as FQNEAQ (reference sequence). CDR3 bases: TGTGCCAGCAGCTCCCGGGACAGGGAGTCGGCTTTCTTT. Protein: CASSSRDRESAFF. The full variable domain, rest sourced from reference TRBV7-9 and TRBJ1-1, is DTGVSQNPRHKITKRGQNVTFRCDPISEHNRLYWYRQTLGQGPEFLTYFQNEAQLEKSRLLSDRFSAERPKGSFSTLEIQRTEQGDSAMYLCASSSRDRESAFFGQGTRLTVV.

V is TRBV30 and J is TRBJ2-3, with a weak D call TRBD1 (5 bases). CDR3 length equals 13 residues. V was clipped by 4 bases and J by 6 bases, with 14 bases between them. The germline CDR1 and CDR2 sequences are GTSNPN and SVGIG (reference sequence). Written as DNA, the CDR3 is TGTGCCTGGAATCAGGGCATGGGGGATACGCAGTATTTT. Encoded protein: CAWNQGMGDTQYF.

The CDR3 region has the DNA TGTGCCAGCTCATCCGGACAGGGTTTGCCGTATTTT. As protein: CASSSGQGLPYF. V is TRBV18 and J is TRBJ2-3, with 8 bases identical to TRBD1. Germline loops: CDR1 KGHSH, CDR2 LQKENI. V trimming: 5 bases; J trimming: 14 bases; junction bases outside the gene matches: 9. There are 12 residues in the CDR3.

As DNA, the CDR3 is TGTGCCAGCAGCCCTAGCCAAATGGCAGATACGCAGTATTTT. This translates into CASSPSQMADTQYF. The chain uses TRBV7-3 and TRBJ2-3; D is perhaps TRBD2 (5 bases). The CDR3 sequence is 14 residues long. CDR1 is SGHTA and CDR2 is FQGTGA in the germline V gene. The ends were cut back, 5 bases at V and 4 bases at J, with 13 bases in the middle.

The chain carries TRBV7-9 and TRBJ1-1; D remains ambiguous. The CDR3 has 13 residues. V was trimmed by 1 base and J by 5 bases, leaving 8 bases between them. Germline CDR1 and CDR2: SEHNR and FQNEAQ (reference sequence). The CDR3 DNA reads TGTGCCAGCAGCTTAGGTTCCGGGACTGAAGCTTTCTTT. Translated, it gives CASSLGSGTEAFF.

The V and J genes are TRBV7-9 and TRBJ2-2, with a weak D call TRBD2 (6 bases). Germline V CDR1 and CDR2: SEHNR, FQNEAQ (reference sequence). CDR3 length equals 12 residues. V lost 10 bases to trimming and J lost 4 bases, with 10 bases between them. As DNA, the CDR3 is TGTGCCATCATGACTAGCACCGGGGAGCTGTTTTTT. Protein sequence: CAIMTSTGELFF. Using reference TRBV7-9 and TRBJ2-2 for the parts outside the CDR3, the full variable domain is DTGVSQNPRHKITKRGQNVTFRCDPISEHNRLYWYRQTLGQGPEFLTYFQNEAQLEKSRLLSDRFSAERPKGSFSTLEIQRTEQGDSAMYLCAIMTSTGELFFGEGSRLTVL.

V is TRBV5-1 and J is TRBJ2-1; 7 positions match TRBD2. CDR3 length equals 18 residues. J lost 3 bases, V lost 5 bases, and 17 bases had no gene match. From germline, CDR1 is SGHRS and CDR2 YFSETQ. The CDR3 DNA is TGCGCCAGCAGAAAATCAACCCTATCTAGCGGAGTCTACAATGAGCAGTTCTTC. It translates to CASRKSTLSSGVYNEQFF.

V is TRBV2 and J is TRBJ1-1; 7 bases are a match to TRBD1. Germline CDR1 and CDR2: SNHLY and FYNNEI. Trimming removed 4 bases from V and 4 bases from J; junction bases left unmatched: 3. The CDR3 extends over 13 amino acids. The DNA for the CDR3 is TGTGCCAGCAGTGGGACAGGCTTCACTGAAGCTTTCTTT. Translated: CASSGTGFTEAFF.

The rearrangement uses TRBV5-1 and TRBJ1-2, with a weak D call TRBD1 (5 bases). Trimming cost V 3 bases and J 7 bases, with 13 bases left between them. CDR1 and CDR2 from the germline V gene are SGHRS and YFSETQ. This CDR3 spans 13 amino acids. The CDR3 nucleotides are TGCGCCAGCAGCTGGGCACCCGGGGGTGGCTACACCTTC. This gives the protein CASSWAPGGGYTF.

This chain uses TRBV5-1 with TRBJ2-7, with TRBD2 matching over 12 bases. V lost 3 bases, J lost 6 bases, and 7 bases stayed unmatched. Germline V gene data show CDR1 as SGHRS and CDR2 as YFSETQ. The length of the CDR3 is 15 residues. CDR3 region: CASSWSTSGRIEQYF. CDR3 bases: TGCGCCAGCAGCTGGTCGACTAGCGGGAGAATCGAGCAGTACTTC.

This chain joins TRBV19 and TRBJ2-5; tentative D call: TRBD2 (5 bases). The CDR3 is made up of 15 amino acids. Looked up from germline, CDR1 is LNHDA and CDR2 is SQIVND (reference sequence). Trimming removed 1 base at V and 7 bases at J, with 16 bases between. The CDR3 region is CASSIAGLEMVTQYF. CDR3 bases: TGTGCCAGTAGTATAGCTGGACTCGAGATGGTGACCCAGTACTTC.

V and J are TRBV2 and TRBJ1-6, with 9 bases matching TRBD1. Germline assignment: CDR1 SNHLY and CDR2 FYNNEI. Losses at the gene ends were 10 bases for V and 8 bases for J; bases not matched to a gene: 6. This CDR3 comprises 13 residues. The chain's CDR3 is CATWDRVDSPLHF. The CDR3, as DNA: TGTGCCACCTGGGACAGGGTAGATTCACCCCTCCACTTT.

The chain is built from TRBV7-2 and TRBJ2-5, with a weak D call TRBD1 (6 bases). The CDR3 length is 15 residues. Trimming cost V 2 bases and J 5 bases, with 15 bases left between them. Germline V lookup: CDR1 SGHTA, CDR2 FQGNSA. The CDR3 sequence: CASSLTPQGWETQYF. The CDR3 DNA reads as TGTGCCAGCAGCTTAACCCCCCAGGGGTGGGAGACCCAGTACTTC.

In DNA form, the CDR3 reads TGTGCCAGTACCCCCAACAGGGGCTGGGAGCAGTTCTTC. Translating gives CASTPNRGWEQFF. The chain uses TRBV19 and TRBJ2-1, with 7 bases identical to TRBD1. With V trimmed by 7 bases and J by 10 bases, 10 bases remained unmatched. This CDR3 is built from 13 residues. Looked up from germline, CDR1 is LNHDA and CDR2 is SQIVND (reference sequence).

This chain joins TRBV5-1 and TRBJ1-3; 9 nucleotides agree with TRBD1. The CDR3 is 13 residues long. Trimming took 3 bases from V and 7 from J; bases not matched to a gene: 2. In germline, CDR1 is SGHRS, CDR2 YFSETQ. The CDR3 is CASSWGTGNTIYF. The CDR3 DNA follows: TGCGCCAGCAGCTGGGGGACAGGGAACACCATATATTTT.

This rearrangement joins TRBV11-2 to TRBJ1-1, with 8 bases lining up with TRBD1. CDR1 SGHAT and CDR2 FQNNGV come from the germline V gene. This CDR3 contains 17 residues. The V segment lost 0 bases and the J segment 0 bases; nucleotides outside the gene matches: 6. CDR3 bases: TGTGCCAGCAGCTTAGAGCTGGACAGGGACATGAACACTGAAGCTTTCTTT. Translating gives CASSLELDRDMNTEAFF.

The V gene is TRBV7-2, the J gene TRBJ2-7, with a tentative D call TRBD2 (6 bases). Germline-derived CDR1 and CDR2 are SGHTA and FQGNSA. Trimming cost V 3 bases and J 3 bases, with 12 bases left between them. This CDR3 contains 14 residues. The CDR3 region is CASSFIQGLYEQYF. Here the CDR3 DNA reads TGTGCCAGCAGCTTTATTCAGGGACTCTACGAGCAGTACTTC.

This chain uses TRBV28 with TRBJ1-4; TRBD1 might be the D (6 bases). V was trimmed by 8 bases and J by 8 bases, leaving 18 bases between them. The CDR3 extends over 14 amino acids. In germline, CDR1 is MDHEN, CDR2 SYDVKM. CDR3 coding DNA: TGTGCCAGCGGGAAGGGGGGGGCGAGAGAAAAACTGTTTTTT. Its translation is CASGKGGAREKLFF.

In its sample, this clone was seen once. This chain joins TRBV29-1 and TRBJ2-4, with 7 nucleotides matching TRBD2. Per the germline V gene, CDR1 is SQVTM and CDR2 is ANQGSEA. The CDR3 has 18 residues. The J segment lost 0 bases and the V segment lost 1 base, leaving 12 bases of the junction unmatched. In DNA form, the CDR3 reads TGCAGCGTTGAAGCCCCGGGTGGCAGCGGGAAAGCCAAAAACATTCAGTACTTC. Protein product: CSVEAPGGSGKAKNIQYF.